What follows are 5 T cell receptor beta chains derived from one specimen sequenced in a study of cytomegalovirus exposure and HLA in healthy donors. 60 Vbeta and 13 Jbeta primers were used in PCR. The table came from immunoSEQ multiplex PCR; TCRdb's copy has only in-frame clones and leaves some out. The sample carries over 150,000 clones, 75% to 85% recorded once. Sample: PBMCs. These TCRs come from a woman aged 30 to 39 in good health and CMV-seropositive.

The chain links TRBV6-5 to TRBJ2-7, with TRBD2 matching over 10 bases. Trimming cost V 2 bases and J 12 bases; bases outside gene matches: 10. Germline CDR1 and CDR2: MNHEY and SVGAGI. The CDR3 is made up of 14 amino acids. The CDR3 DNA sequence: TGTGCCAGCAGTTACGCCCTAGCGGGAGCCGTCCCGTACTTC. This gives the protein CASSYALAGAVPYF.

V is TRBV19 and J is TRBJ2-1, with 11 bases that match TRBD2. This CDR3 comprises 16 residues. The V segment lost 7 bases and the J segment 6 bases; nucleotides outside the gene matches: 11. CDR1 LNHDA and CDR2 SQIVND come from the germline V gene (reference sequence). CDR3 bases: TGTGCCAGTACCGCCCTGGGGCTAGCGGGAGGCAATGAGCAGTTCTTC. Amino acids: CASTALGLAGGNEQFF.

As regards this clone: The junction differs from germline at one of its ends, possibly a read error. V usage is TRBV27 and J usage is TRBJ2-7; possibly TRBD1 for D (6 bases). The CDR3 totals 14 residues. Germline V gene sequence: CDR1 MNHEY, CDR2 SMNVEV (reference sequence). The CDR3 loop is CASGFRDTSYEQYF. The CDR3 nucleotides read TGTGCCAGCGGTTTCCGGGACACATCCTACGAGCAGTACTTC.

This clone has a handful of counts. The chain uses TRBV14 and TRBJ2-2, with 10 bases that match TRBD1. CDR1 and CDR2 (germline): SGHDN, FVKESK. V trimming: 4 bases; J trimming: 3 bases; junction bases outside the gene matches: 5. The CDR3 totals 16 residues. The CDR3 spells CASSRGQGEDTGELFF. The CDR3 DNA is TGTGCCAGCAGCCGCGGACAGGGGGAGGACACCGGGGAGCTGTTTTTT.

The V gene is TRBV29-1, the J gene TRBJ2-7, with 11 bases fitting TRBD2. The length of the CDR3 is 13 residues. CDR1 is SQVTM, CDR2 ANQGSEA, per germline. V lost 4 bases, J lost 5 bases, and 4 bases stayed unmatched. CDR3 nucleotides: TGCAGCGTTGGACTAGCGGGAATGGACGAGCAGTACTTC. This translates into CSVGLAGMDEQYF.